This is a list of T cell receptor beta chains from one sample in a study of T cell changes during pregnancy in multiple sclerosis. Clones were read by immunoSEQ multiplex PCR, and TCRdb kept only the in-frame ones, dropping some. Among approximately 9,000 clones, 83% were seen once, and the ten largest hold roughly 17%. The sample consisted of CD8+ T cells from peripheral blood mononuclear cells, taken in the third trimester of pregnancy. These receptors were collected from a female donor in good health, enrolled as a control in a pregnancy study. Both conserved end residues are part of each CDR3. A D gene is named only where the DNA matches it firmly. Some rows mark clone size as missing; the rest say once, few, many or name a class of expanded clone.

size: .
length: 14
V: TRBV27
D: TRBD2
J: TRBJ2-7
DNA: TGTGCCAGCAGTGGCGGGGGGCCCCACTACGAGCAGTACTTC
CDR3: CASSGGGPHYEQYF

size: .
length: 17
V: TRBV15
D: .
J: TRBJ2-1
DNA: TGTGCCACCAGCAGAGACTTAGCGGCAGGGTCCTCGAGTGAGCAGTTCTTC
CDR3: CATSRDLAAGSSSEQFF

size: .
length: 14
V: TRBV9
D: .
J: TRBJ2-7
DNA: TGTGCCAGCAGCGTAAAGGACACGTCCTACGAGCAGTACTTC
CDR3: CASSVKDTSYEQYF

size: .
length: 14
V: TRBV5-1
D: TRBD1
J: TRBJ1-1
DNA: TGCGCCAGCAGCTTGGGACAGGGGGTGGTTGAAGCTTTCTTT
CDR3: CASSLGQGVVEAFF

size: .
length: 17
V: TRBV7-9
D: TRBD1
J: TRBJ1-3
DNA: TGTGCCAGCAGCTCAAAACAGGGGCTTCTCTCTGGAAACACCATATATTTT
CDR3: CASSSKQGLLSGNTIYF

size: .
length: 14
V: TRBV6-5
D: .
J: TRBJ2-7
DNA: TGTGCCAGCCGCCGCCTTACCTACTCCTACGAGCAGTACTTC
CDR3: CASRRLTYSYEQYF

size: .
length: 17
V: TRBV9
D: TRBD2
J: TRBJ2-1
DNA: TGTGCCAGCAGCGGAAAGAAAGCGGGGGCCTCCTACAATGAGCAGTTCTTC
CDR3: CASSGKKAGASYNEQFF

size: .
length: 16
V: TRBV5-5
D: .
J: TRBJ1-3
DNA: TGTGCCAGCAGCTTGTGGGCGCCCAGCTCTGGAAACACCATATATTTT
CDR3: CASSLWAPSSGNTIYF

size: .
length: 14
V: TRBV6-5
D: TRBD2
J: TRBJ2-3
DNA: TGTGCTACGACCGGACTAGCGGGGGGGGATACGCAGTATTTT
CDR3: CATTGLAGGDTQYF

size: .
length: 14
V: TRBV30
D: TRBD1
J: TRBJ2-1
DNA: TGTGCCTGGAGTCTAGGACAGGGTATCAATGAGCAGTTCTTC
CDR3: CAWSLGQGINEQFF

size: .
length: 12
V: TRBV2
D: TRBD2
J: TRBJ2-7
DNA: TGTGCCAGCGGGGACTACTCCTACGAGCAGTACTTC
CDR3: CASGDYSYEQYF

size: .
length: 15
V: TRBV6-5
D: TRBD1
J: TRBJ1-1
DNA: TGTGCCAGCAGTTACCTTCAGGGGGGTCGAACTGAAGCTTTCTTT
CDR3: CASSYLQGGRTEAFF

size: .
length: 15
V: TRBV27
D: TRBD1
J: TRBJ2-3
DNA: TGTGCCAGCAGTGTCCGACAGGGGCCCACAGATACGCAGTATTTT
CDR3: CASSVRQGPTDTQYF

size: .
length: 18
V: TRBV30
D: TRBD1
J: TRBJ2-1
DNA: TGTGCCTGGAGTTTTGCTATCACACCGGGACAGGGGTTGGTGGAGCAGTTCTTC
CDR3: CAWSFAITPGQGLVEQFF

size: few
length: 11
V: TRBV5-1
D: .
J: TRBJ1-1
DNA: TGCGCCAGCTTTCAGGGGACTGAAGCTTTCTTT
CDR3: CASFQGTEAFF

size: .
length: 17
V: TRBV27
D: .
J: TRBJ1-6
DNA: TGTGCCAGCAGTTTAGGGACAAGCGGCTCCTATAATTCACCCCTCCACTTT
CDR3: CASSLGTSGSYNSPLHF

size: few
length: 16
V: TRBV6-6
D: TRBD1
J: TRBJ1-2
DNA: TGTGCCAGCAGTACAAAGAACAGGGGAGAGGGCTATGGCTACACCTTC
CDR3: CASSTKNRGEGYGYTF

size: .
length: 14
V: TRBV6-5
D: .
J: TRBJ1-1
DNA: TGTGCCAGCAGTCCCCCCCCGGAGGGAACTGAAGCTTTCTTT
CDR3: CASSPPPEGTEAFF

size: .
length: 13
V: TRBV9
D: .
J: TRBJ1-1
DNA: TGTGCCAGCAGCCCCGGGGGGGACACTGAAGCTTTCTTT
CDR3: CASSPGGDTEAFF

size: .
length: 15
V: TRBV4-2
D: .
J: TRBJ1-1
DNA: TGTGCCAGCAGCCAAGATATAGGGAAGGGGACTGAAGCTTTCTTT
CDR3: CASSQDIGKGTEAFF

size: .
length: 13
V: TRBV5-6
D: TRBD1
J: TRBJ2-1
DNA: TGTGCCAGCAGCTCAGGGGGATACAATGAGCAGTTCTTC
CDR3: CASSSGGYNEQFF

size: few
length: 13
V: TRBV21-1
D: .
J: TRBJ2-5
DNA: TGTGCCAGCAGCAAAGCGGAGCGGGAGACCCAGTACTTC
CDR3: CASSKAERETQYF

size: .
length: 12
V: TRBV12-2
D: .
J: TRBJ2-5
DNA: TGTGCAAGTCGCTTAGCGGGGGGAGACCAGTACTTC
CDR3: CASRLAGGDQYF

size: .
length: 19
V: TRBV5-6
D: TRBD2
J: TRBJ2-2
DNA: TGTGCCAGCAGCCTACTACGCGGGCTAGCGGGGGCGAACACCGGGGAGCTGTTTTTT
CDR3: CASSLLRGLAGANTGELFF

size: .
length: 17
V: TRBV10-1
D: TRBD1
J: TRBJ1-3
DNA: TGCGCCAGCAGTGAACTAAGACAGGGCACCTCTGGAAACACCATATATTTT
CDR3: CASSELRQGTSGNTIYF

size: .
length: 13
V: TRBV10-2
D: TRBD1
J: TRBJ2-7
DNA: TGCGCCAGCAGCCCCGGACAGGAAACCGAGCAGTACTTC
CDR3: CASSPGQETEQYF

size: .
length: 12
V: TRBV25-1
D: .
J: TRBJ2-1
DNA: TGTGCCAGCAATAAGGGGTTCAATGAGCAGTTCTTC
CDR3: CASNKGFNEQFF

size: once
length: 14
V: TRBV6-4
D: TRBD1
J: TRBJ1-1
DNA: TGTGCCAGCAGTTTGACAGGGGAGGACACTGAAGCTTTCTTT
CDR3: CASSLTGEDTEAFF

size: .
length: 13
V: TRBV19
D: TRBD2
J: TRBJ2-3
DNA: TGTGCTGCCTCAGAGCGGGACTGGGATACGCAGTATTTT
CDR3: CAASERDWDTQYF

size: once
length: 16
V: TRBV4-3
D: TRBD2
J: TRBJ2-3
DNA: TGCGCCAGCAGCCAAATTCGACTAGCGGGGACCGGTGCGCAGTATTTT
CDR3: CASSQIRLAGTGAQYF

size: once
length: 14
V: TRBV4-3
D: .
J: TRBJ2-7
DNA: TGCGCCAGCAGCCAAGGGGATCCAGGGTACGAGCAGTACTTC
CDR3: CASSQGDPGYEQYF

size: .
length: 15
V: TRBV27
D: TRBD1
J: TRBJ1-1
DNA: TGTGCCAGCAGTCGGGCCGGGGGACAGGGGAGAGAAGCTTTCTTT
CDR3: CASSRAGGQGREAFF

size: .
length: 18
V: TRBV9
D: .
J: TRBJ2-3
DNA: TGTGCCAGCAGCGTAGAGGGTCGGCAGGGGCCTCCCACAGATACGCAGTATTTT
CDR3: CASSVEGRQGPPTDTQYF

size: .
length: 13
V: TRBV6-6
D: .
J: TRBJ2-7
DNA: TGTGCCAGCAGTTCCAACGAGGCGGTTGAGCAGTACTTC
CDR3: CASSSNEAVEQYF

size: .
length: 19
V: TRBV10-3
D: .
J: TRBJ2-7
DNA: TGTGCCATCAGTGAGTCGTATTTTTACGCCGTCTCACTCTCCTACGAGCAGTACTTC
CDR3: CAISESYFYAVSLSYEQYF

size: few
length: 13
V: TRBV6-1
D: .
J: TRBJ1-2
DNA: TGTGCCAGCAGTGAAGTAGAGCACTATGGCTACACCTTC
CDR3: CASSEVEHYGYTF

size: .
length: 13
V: TRBV9
D: .
J: TRBJ2-5
DNA: TGTGCCAGCAGCGTAGACTATGTAGAGACCCAGTACTTC
CDR3: CASSVDYVETQYF

size: few
length: 15
V: TRBV28
D: TRBD2
J: TRBJ2-2
DNA: TGTGCCAGCAGAACCACACTAGCGTACACCGGGGAGCTGTTTTTT
CDR3: CASRTTLAYTGELFF

size: .
length: 14
V: TRBV7-9
D: TRBD1
J: TRBJ2-7
DNA: TGTGCCAGCAGCATGGGACAGCTGTCCTACGAGCAGTACTTC
CDR3: CASSMGQLSYEQYF

size: once
length: 11
V: TRBV2
D: TRBD1
J: TRBJ2-7
DNA: TGTGCCACCACTGTACAGGGGGCGGCGTACTTC
CDR3: CATTVQGAAYF

size: .
length: 13
V: TRBV27
D: TRBD2
J: TRBJ2-7
DNA: TGTGCCAGCAGTTTAGGGACTAGCGGCGAGCAGTACTTC
CDR3: CASSLGTSGEQYF

size: .
length: 16
V: TRBV19
D: .
J: TRBJ1-1
DNA: TGTGCCAGTTCTACCCAACCGGGGGATTTGAACACTGAAGCTTTCTTT
CDR3: CASSTQPGDLNTEAFF

size: .
length: 15
V: TRBV4-1
D: TRBD1
J: TRBJ2-7
DNA: TGCGCCAGCAGCCAATATGACAGGGGGCCCTACGAGCAGTACTTC
CDR3: CASSQYDRGPYEQYF

size: .
length: 12
V: TRBV12-5
D: .
J: TRBJ2-7
DNA: TGTGCTAGTGGTCCGACAGGTTACGAGCAGTACTTC
CDR3: CASGPTGYEQYF

size: once
length: 13
V: TRBV28
D: .
J: TRBJ2-3
DNA: TGTGCCAGCAGTTTCATCAGCACAGATACGCAGTATTTT
CDR3: CASSFISTDTQYF

size: .
length: 15
V: TRBV6-6
D: .
J: TRBJ1-1
DNA: TGTGCCAGCAGTTACTCGCCGGAGCTGAACACTGAAGCTTTCTTT
CDR3: CASSYSPELNTEAFF

size: .
length: 11
V: TRBV30
D: .
J: TRBJ2-3
DNA: TGTGCCTGGTACAGGGTATATACGCAGTATTTT
CDR3: CAWYRVYTQYF

size: .
length: 14
V: TRBV9
D: TRBD2
J: TRBJ2-7
DNA: TGTGCCAGCACCCCTAGCGGGAGCTCCTACGAGCAGTACTTC
CDR3: CASTPSGSSYEQYF

size: .
length: 13
V: TRBV9
D: .
J: TRBJ1-5
DNA: TGTGCCAGCAGCCCCCGTGGTCGGCAGCCCCAGCATTTT
CDR3: CASSPRGRQPQHF

size: .
length: 13
V: TRBV7-2
D: .
J: TRBJ1-1
DNA: TGTGCCAGCAGCGAAACACTAAACACTGAAGCTTTCTTT
CDR3: CASSETLNTEAFF

size: few
length: 16
V: TRBV6-4
D: .
J: TRBJ2-6
DNA: TGTGCCAGCAGCAACACAGGTTCCTCTGGGGCCAACGTCCTGACTTTC
CDR3: CASSNTGSSGANVLTF

size: .
length: 16
V: TRBV27
D: TRBD2
J: TRBJ2-3
DNA: TGTGCCAGCAGTTTTTTCAGCGGGACTATGACAGATACGCAGTATTTT
CDR3: CASSFFSGTMTDTQYF

size: .
length: 18
V: TRBV23-1
D: TRBD1
J: TRBJ2-1
DNA: TGCGCCAGCAGTCAACTCACTCCGGGACAGGGGGCGACCAATGAGCAGTTCTTC
CDR3: CASSQLTPGQGATNEQFF

size: .
length: 12
V: TRBV27
D: .
J: TRBJ2-7
DNA: TGTGCCAGCGGAAGGCCAGGGGGGGAGCAGTACTTC
CDR3: CASGRPGGEQYF

size: .
length: 15
V: TRBV30
D: .
J: TRBJ1-1
DNA: TGTGCCTGGATACCGCTATTATTAGTACACACTGAAGCTTTCTTT
CDR3: CAWIPLLLVHTEAFF

size: .
length: 15
V: TRBV28
D: TRBD2
J: TRBJ2-1
DNA: TGTGCCAGCAGCTATGCGGGACTACAATACAATGAGCAGTTCTTC
CDR3: CASSYAGLQYNEQFF